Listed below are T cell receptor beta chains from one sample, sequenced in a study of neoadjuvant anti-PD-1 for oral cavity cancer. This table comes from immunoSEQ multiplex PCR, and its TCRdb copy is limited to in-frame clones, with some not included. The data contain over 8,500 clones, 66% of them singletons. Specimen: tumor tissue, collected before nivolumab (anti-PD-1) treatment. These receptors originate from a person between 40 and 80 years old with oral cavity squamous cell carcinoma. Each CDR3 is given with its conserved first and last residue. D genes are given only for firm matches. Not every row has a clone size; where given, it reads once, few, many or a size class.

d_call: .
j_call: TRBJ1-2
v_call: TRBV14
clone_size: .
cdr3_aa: CASSAFLISGGSSGYTF
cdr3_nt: TGTGCCAGCAGCGCTTTTTTGATTTCGGGGGGCTCATCCGGCTACACCTTC

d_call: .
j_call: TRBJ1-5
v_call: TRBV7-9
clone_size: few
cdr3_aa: CASSLEEVAGQPQHF
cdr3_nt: TGTGCCAGCAGCTTAGAGGAGGTGGCGGGTCAGCCCCAGCATTTT

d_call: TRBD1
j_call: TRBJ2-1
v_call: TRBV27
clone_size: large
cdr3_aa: CASRVQGIYNEQFF
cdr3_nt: TGTGCCAGCAGAGTACAGGGGATCTACAATGAGCAGTTCTTC

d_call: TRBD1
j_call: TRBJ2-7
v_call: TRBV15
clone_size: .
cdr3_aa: CATSKPAGGDEQYF
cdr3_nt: TGTGCCACCAGCAAACCCGCAGGGGGCGACGAGCAGTACTTC

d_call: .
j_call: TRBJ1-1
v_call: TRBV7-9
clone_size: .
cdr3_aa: CASSFPVRDEAFF
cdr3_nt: TGTGCCAGCAGCTTCCCCGTTAGGGATGAAGCTTTCTTT

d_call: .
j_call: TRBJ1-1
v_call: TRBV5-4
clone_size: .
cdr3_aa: CASSLGTPGTEAFF
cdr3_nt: TGTGCCAGCAGCTTGGGGACGCCTGGGACTGAAGCTTTCTTT

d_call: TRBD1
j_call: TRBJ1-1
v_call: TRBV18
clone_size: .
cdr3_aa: CASSPTGAQGTEAFF
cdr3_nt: TGTGCCAGCTCACCTACAGGGGCCCAGGGGACTGAAGCTTTCTTT

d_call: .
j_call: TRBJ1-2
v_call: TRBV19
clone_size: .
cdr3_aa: CASRNLRDGYGYTF
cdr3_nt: TGTGCCAGTAGAAACCTTCGGGACGGCTATGGCTACACCTTC

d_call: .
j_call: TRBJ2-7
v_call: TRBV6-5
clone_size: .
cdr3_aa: CASSSGGVSYEQYF
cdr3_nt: TGTGCCAGCAGTTCCGGGGGAGTCTCCTACGAGCAGTACTTC

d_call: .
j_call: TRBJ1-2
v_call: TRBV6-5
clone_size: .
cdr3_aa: CASSLQGIGGYTF
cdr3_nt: TGTGCCAGCAGTCTTCAGGGGATCGGTGGCTACACCTTC

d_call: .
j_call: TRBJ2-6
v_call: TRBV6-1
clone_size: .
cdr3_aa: CASSESDSSGANVLTF
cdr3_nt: TGTGCCAGCAGTGAATCGGACAGTTCTGGGGCCAACGTCCTGACTTTC

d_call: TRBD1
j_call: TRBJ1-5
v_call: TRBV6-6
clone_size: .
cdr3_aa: CASNAGTGANQPQHF
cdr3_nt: TGTGCCAGCAACGCCGGGACAGGGGCCAATCAGCCCCAGCATTTT

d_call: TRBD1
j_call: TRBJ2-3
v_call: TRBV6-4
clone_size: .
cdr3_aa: CASSDRGAADTQYF
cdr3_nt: TGTGCCAGCAGCGACAGGGGAGCAGCAGATACGCAGTATTTT

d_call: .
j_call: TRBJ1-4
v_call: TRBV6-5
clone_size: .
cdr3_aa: CASSYERFNEKLFF
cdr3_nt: TGTGCCAGCAGTTACGAGCGTTTTAATGAAAAACTGTTTTTT

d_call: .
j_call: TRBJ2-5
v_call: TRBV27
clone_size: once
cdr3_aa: CASSLLTPNTQETQYF
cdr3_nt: TGTGCCAGCAGTTTATTAACGCCTAATACGCAGGAGACCCAGTACTTC

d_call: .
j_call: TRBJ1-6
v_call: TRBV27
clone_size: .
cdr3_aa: CASSLYNSPLHF
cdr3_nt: TGTGCCAGCAGCCTCTATAATTCACCCCTCCACTTT

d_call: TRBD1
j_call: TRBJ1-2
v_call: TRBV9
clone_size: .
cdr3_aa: CASSRTGDGYGYTF
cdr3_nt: TGTGCCAGCAGCCGCACAGGGGATGGTTATGGCTACACCTTC

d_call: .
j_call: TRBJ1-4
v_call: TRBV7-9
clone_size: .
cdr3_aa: CASSPGGGEKLFF
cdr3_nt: TGTGCCAGCAGCCCGGGGGGAGGTGAAAAACTGTTTTTT

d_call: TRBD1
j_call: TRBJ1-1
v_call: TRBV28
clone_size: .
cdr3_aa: CASSLGIVPGQGAVGTEAFF
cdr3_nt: TGTGCCAGCAGTTTGGGCATTGTCCCGGGACAGGGGGCTGTAGGTACTGAAGCTTTCTTT

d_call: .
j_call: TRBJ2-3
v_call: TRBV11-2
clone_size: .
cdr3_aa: CASSSRGLTGDSTQYF
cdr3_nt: TGTGCCAGCAGCTCACGTGGACTAACGGGAGATTCTACGCAGTATTTT

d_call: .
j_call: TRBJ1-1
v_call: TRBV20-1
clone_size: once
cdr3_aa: CSPWRQGEAFF
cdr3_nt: TGCAGTCCTTGGAGGCAGGGGGAAGCTTTCTTT

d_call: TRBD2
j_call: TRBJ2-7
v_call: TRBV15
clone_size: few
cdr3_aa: CATSTRARTSNEQYF
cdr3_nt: TGTGCCACCAGCACCCGCGCCCGGACTAGCAACGAGCAGTACTTC

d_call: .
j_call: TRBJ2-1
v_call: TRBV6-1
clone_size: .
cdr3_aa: CASSEARRARAEAQFF
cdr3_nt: TGTGCCAGCAGTGAAGCGCGCAGGGCGAGGGCCGAGGCACAGTTCTTC

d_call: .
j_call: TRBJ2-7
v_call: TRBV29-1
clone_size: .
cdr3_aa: CSVSVTGDSKQYF
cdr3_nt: TGCAGCGTTTCGGTGACCGGTGATTCGAAGCAGTACTTC

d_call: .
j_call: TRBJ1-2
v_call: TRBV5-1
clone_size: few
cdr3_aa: CASSASGDYGYTF
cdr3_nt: TGCGCCAGCAGCGCCAGCGGGGATTATGGCTACACCTTC

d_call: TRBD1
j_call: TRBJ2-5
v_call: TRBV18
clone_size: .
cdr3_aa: CASSPRQGRGETQYF
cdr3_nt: TGTGCCAGCTCACCTCGACAGGGACGCGGAGAGACCCAGTACTTC

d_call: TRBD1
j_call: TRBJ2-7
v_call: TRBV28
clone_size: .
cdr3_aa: CASSTYRGFNEQYF
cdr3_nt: TGTGCCAGCAGCACCTACAGGGGTTTTAACGAGCAGTACTTC

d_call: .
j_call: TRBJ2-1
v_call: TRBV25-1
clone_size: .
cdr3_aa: CASSEYYRTNEQFF
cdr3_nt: TGTGCCAGCAGTGAATATTATAGGACCAATGAGCAGTTCTTC

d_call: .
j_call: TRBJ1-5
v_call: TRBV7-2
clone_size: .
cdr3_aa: CASSPIRGSNQPQHF
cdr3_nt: TGTGCCAGCAGCCCAATACGCGGTAGCAATCAGCCCCAGCATTTT

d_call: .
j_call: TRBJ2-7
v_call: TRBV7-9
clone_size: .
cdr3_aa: CASSPRDSSLHLGEQYF
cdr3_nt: TGTGCCAGCAGCCCCAGAGACTCTAGCCTACACCTAGGTGAGCAGTACTTC

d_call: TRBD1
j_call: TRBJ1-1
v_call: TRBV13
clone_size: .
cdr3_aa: CASSSTGGEAFF
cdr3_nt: TGTGCCAGCAGCTCAACAGGGGGTGAAGCTTTCTTT

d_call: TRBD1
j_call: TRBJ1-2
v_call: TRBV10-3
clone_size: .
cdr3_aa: CASSGTGAGGYTF
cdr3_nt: TGTGCCAGCTCCGGGACAGGGGCGGGAGGCTACACCTTC

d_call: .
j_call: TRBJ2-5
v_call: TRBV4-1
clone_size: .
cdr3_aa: CASSLYQRSQETQYF
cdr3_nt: TGCGCCAGCAGCCTCTACCAGAGATCACAAGAGACCCAGTACTTC

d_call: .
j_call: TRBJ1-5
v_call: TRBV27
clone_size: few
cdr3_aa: CASAPGDNRGDQPQHF
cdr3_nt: TGTGCCAGCGCCCCCGGGGACAACCGGGGCGATCAGCCCCAGCATTTT

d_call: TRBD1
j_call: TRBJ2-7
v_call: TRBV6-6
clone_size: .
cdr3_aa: CASSPQGASEQYF
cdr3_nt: TGTGCCAGCAGTCCACAGGGGGCCTCCGAGCAGTACTTC

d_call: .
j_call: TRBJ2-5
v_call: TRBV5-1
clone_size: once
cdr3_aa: CASSLSAGEETQYF
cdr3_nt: TGCGCCAGCAGCTTGAGTGCAGGGGAAGAGACCCAGTACTTC

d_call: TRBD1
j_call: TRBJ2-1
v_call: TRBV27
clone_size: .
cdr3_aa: CASSLAPPGGTGAYNEQFF
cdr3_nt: TGTGCCAGCAGTTTGGCCCCTCCGGGCGGGACAGGGGCCTACAATGAGCAGTTCTTC

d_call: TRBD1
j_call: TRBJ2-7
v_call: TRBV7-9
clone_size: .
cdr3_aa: CASSSRTGHYEQYF
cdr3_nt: TGTGCCAGCAGCTCCCGGACAGGACACTACGAGCAGTACTTC

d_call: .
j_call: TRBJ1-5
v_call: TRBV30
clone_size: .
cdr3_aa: CAWSGGHNQPQHF
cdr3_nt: TGTGCCTGGAGTGGCGGTCACAATCAGCCCCAGCATTTT

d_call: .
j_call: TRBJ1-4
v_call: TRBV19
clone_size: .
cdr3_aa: CASSETNEKLFF
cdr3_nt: TGTGCCAGTAGTGAAACTAATGAAAAACTGTTTTTT

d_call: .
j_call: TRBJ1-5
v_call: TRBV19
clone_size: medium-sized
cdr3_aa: CASSIWGGGNQPQHF
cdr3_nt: TGTGCCAGTAGTATTTGGGGTGGGGGCAATCAGCCCCAGCATTTT

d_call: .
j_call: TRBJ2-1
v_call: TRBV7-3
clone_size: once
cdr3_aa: CASSRPNSNEQFF
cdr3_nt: TGTGCCAGCTCGAGACCCAATTCCAATGAGCAGTTCTTC

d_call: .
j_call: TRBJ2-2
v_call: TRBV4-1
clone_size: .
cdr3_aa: CASSQSPGVRDGELFF
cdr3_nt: TGCGCCAGCAGCCAATCGCCGGGAGTACGCGACGGGGAGCTGTTTTTT

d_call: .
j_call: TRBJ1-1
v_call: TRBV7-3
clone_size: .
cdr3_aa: CASSSRGGNTEAFF
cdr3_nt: TGTGCCAGCAGCTCTCGGGGGGGTAATACTGAAGCTTTCTTT

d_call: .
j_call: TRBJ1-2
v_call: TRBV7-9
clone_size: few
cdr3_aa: CASSLLGGHYGYTF
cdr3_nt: TGTGCCAGCAGCTTACTGGGGGGACACTATGGCTACACCTTC

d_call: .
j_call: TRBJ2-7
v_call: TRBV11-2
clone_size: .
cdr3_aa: CASSPLLAEQYF
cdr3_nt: TGTGCCAGCAGCCCACTCCTGGCCGAGCAGTACTTC

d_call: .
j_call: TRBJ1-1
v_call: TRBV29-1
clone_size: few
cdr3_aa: CSVSMGLVAFF
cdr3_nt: TGCAGCGTTAGCATGGGTTTAGTAGCTTTCTTT

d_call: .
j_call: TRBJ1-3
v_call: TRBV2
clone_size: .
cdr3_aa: CASSEAMLSSGNTIYF
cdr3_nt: TGTGCCAGCAGTGAAGCGATGCTGAGCTCTGGAAACACCATATATTTT

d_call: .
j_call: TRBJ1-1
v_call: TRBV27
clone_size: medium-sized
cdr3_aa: CASSLQVNTEAFF
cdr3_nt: TGTGCCAGCAGTTTACAAGTGAACACTGAAGCTTTCTTT

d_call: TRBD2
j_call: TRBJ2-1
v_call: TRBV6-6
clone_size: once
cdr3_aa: CASRLAGGDNEQFF
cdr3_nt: TGTGCCAGCAGGCTAGCGGGGGGCGACAATGAGCAGTTCTTC

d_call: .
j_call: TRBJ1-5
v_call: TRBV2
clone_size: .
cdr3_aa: CASSGTEPNQPQHF
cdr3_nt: TGTGCCAGCAGTGGGACAGAGCCGAATCAGCCCCAGCATTTT

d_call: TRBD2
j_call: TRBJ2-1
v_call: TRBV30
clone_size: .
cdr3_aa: CAWSRTSGSNEQFF
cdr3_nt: TGTGCCTGGAGCCGGACTAGCGGGAGTAATGAGCAGTTCTTC

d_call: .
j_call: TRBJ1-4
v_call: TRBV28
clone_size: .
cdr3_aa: CASSPWLNEKLFF
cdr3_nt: TGTGCCAGCAGTCCTTGGCTTAATGAAAAACTGTTTTTT

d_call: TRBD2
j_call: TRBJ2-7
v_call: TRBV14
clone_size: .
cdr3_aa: CASSLRPGLAAYEQYF
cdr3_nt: TGTGCCAGCAGCTTACGGCCGGGGCTAGCGGCCTACGAGCAGTACTTC

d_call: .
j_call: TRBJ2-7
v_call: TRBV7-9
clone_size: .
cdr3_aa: CASSERRTAGNFYEQYF
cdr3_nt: TGTGCCAGCAGCGAACGACGGACGGCCGGAAATTTCTACGAGCAGTACTTC

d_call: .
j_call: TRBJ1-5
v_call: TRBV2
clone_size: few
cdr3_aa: CASSVGALISQPQHF
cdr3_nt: TGTGCCAGCAGTGTTGGGGCGCTTATTTCACAGCCCCAGCATTTT

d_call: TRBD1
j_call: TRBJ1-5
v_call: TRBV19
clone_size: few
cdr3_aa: CASSILGQGNQPQHF
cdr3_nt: TGTGCCAGTAGTATCCTGGGACAGGGGAATCAGCCCCAGCATTTT

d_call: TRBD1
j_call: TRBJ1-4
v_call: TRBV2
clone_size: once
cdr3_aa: CASNFDRDVVKGEKLFF
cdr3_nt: TGTGCCAGCAACTTTGACAGGGACGTTGTGAAAGGTGAAAAACTGTTTTTT